This TCR beta chain emerged from a study of OX40 agonist ivuxolimab in advanced cancers. The wider study: With a range of roughly 20 to 80, age averaged roughly 60 years, and 75% to 90% were male.

Notes on this clone: Its target is unknown.

Study results and limitations: More expanded clones were seen, on average, in CD8+ T cells than in CD4+.

From germline, CDR1 is SGHRS and CDR2 YFSETQ. CDR3 length: 11 amino acids. V was clipped by 9 bases and J by 6 bases, with 9 bases between them. The data were produced by immunoSEQ multiplex PCR, yet TCRdb's version contains in-frame clones alone and is incomplete. The sample has approximately 44,000 clones, less than 95% seen once. The origin of this receptor is an adult with an advanced solid tumor such as melanoma, head and neck, liver or kidney cancer. The chain recombines TRBV5-1 with TRBJ2-2; no clear D gene. The starting material was CD4+ or CD8+ T cells sorted from blood, obtained in a trial of the OX40 agonist ivuxolimab. CDR3 nucleotides: TGCGCCATTACAGAGGCCGGGGAGCTGTTTTTT. Translation gives CAITEAGELFF.